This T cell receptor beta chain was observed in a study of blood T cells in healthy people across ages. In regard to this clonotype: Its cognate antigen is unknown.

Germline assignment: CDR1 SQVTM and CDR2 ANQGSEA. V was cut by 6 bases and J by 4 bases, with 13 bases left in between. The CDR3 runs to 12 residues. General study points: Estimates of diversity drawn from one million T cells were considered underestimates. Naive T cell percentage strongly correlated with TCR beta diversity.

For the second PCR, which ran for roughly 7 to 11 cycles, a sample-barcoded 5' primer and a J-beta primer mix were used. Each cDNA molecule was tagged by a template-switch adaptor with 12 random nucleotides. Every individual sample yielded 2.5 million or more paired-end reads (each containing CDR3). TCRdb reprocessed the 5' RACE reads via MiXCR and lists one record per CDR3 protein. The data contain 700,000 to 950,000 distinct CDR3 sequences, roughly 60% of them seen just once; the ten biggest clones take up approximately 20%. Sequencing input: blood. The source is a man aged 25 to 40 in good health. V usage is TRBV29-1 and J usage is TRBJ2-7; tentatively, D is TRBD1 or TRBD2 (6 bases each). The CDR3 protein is CSVGGDLYEQYF. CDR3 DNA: TGCAGCGTGGGGGGCGACCTTTACGAGCAGTACTTC.